This TCR beta chain was retrieved from a study of CD8+ T cells in alopecia areata. Study observations and caveats: When scalp samples are sequenced, resident alphabeta T cells of normal skin are also captured.

Germline CDR1 is FNHDT and CDR2 is SITEND (reference sequence). The CDR3 covers 12 residues. Points on this clone: Its specificity is not known. Gene names are the mouse ones. The missing CDR3 end, 4 residues past where the read stops, is filled in from the germline J gene.

Researchers sorted pooled cutaneous lymph node cells on the basis of CD4, CD8alpha, NKG2D, NKG2ACE and other markers. Following extraction, RNA underwent reverse transcription to cDNA, which served as the sequencing template. TCRdb's copy holds only in-frame clones and misses some; the assay was immunoSEQ multiplex PCR. The specimen has 250,000 or so clones, none found just once. V gene TRBV19 combines with J gene TRBJ1-2, with D possibly TRBD1 on 6 matching bases. The TCR was taken from a C3H/HeJ mouse with alopecia areata. MHC haplotype here: H2-k. Source material: CD4+ T cells sorted from a lymph node. CDR3 protein: CASSIRDTDYTF. The covered CDR3 bases are TGTGCCAGCAGTATCAGGGACACC.